This TCR beta chain was identified in a study of T-cell reconstitution after alpha-beta-depleted transplantation in children. CDR1 is MDHEN, CDR2 SYDVKM, per germline. The CDR3 has 16 amino acids. V lost 8 bases and J 2 bases, leaving 16 bases between the germline ends. The authors prepared the TCRbeta library with unique molecular identifiers. From the PCR reads, TCRdb called clonotypes with MiXCR, one entry per CDR3 protein. The data show roughly 590,000 distinct CDR3 sequences, roughly 15% seen once. The chain joins TRBV28 to TRBJ2-6, with TRBD2 as a possible D gene (6 bases). This TCR derives from a human donor who donated a stem cell graft to a child with acute myeloid leukemia. The sequenced sample was PBMCs from the stem cell graft donor, obtained from the stem cell graft. Here the CDR3 reads CASGLPGTAGANVLTF. The CDR3 DNA is TGTGCCAGCGGGTTACCTGGGACTGCTGGGGCCAACGTCCTGACTTTC.